One T cell receptor (beta chain) is described in this entry. Its specificity is unknown. This CDR3 has 15 residues. V lost 0 bases, J lost 5 bases, and 4 bases stayed unmatched. Germline CDR1 reads SGHTS; CDR2 reads YDEGEE. The sample is drawn from a study of cytomegalovirus exposure and HLA in healthy donors. Clones were sequenced by immunoSEQ multiplex PCR, and TCRdb holds only the in-frame ones, with some missing. Of roughly 200,000 clones in the sample, about 80% were seen once. Study findings and constraints: Three chains linked to CMV were shown in vitro to be specific for CMV antigens.

The receptor was isolated from a young woman in good health and CMV-seropositive. This rearrangement joins TRBV5-8 to TRBJ2-1; 8 nucleotides agree with TRBD2. Sequenced material: PBMCs. Here the CDR3 reads CASSLVSGVNNEQFF. DNA of the CDR3: TGTGCCAGCAGCTTGGTTAGCGGGGTGAACAATGAGCAGTTCTTC.